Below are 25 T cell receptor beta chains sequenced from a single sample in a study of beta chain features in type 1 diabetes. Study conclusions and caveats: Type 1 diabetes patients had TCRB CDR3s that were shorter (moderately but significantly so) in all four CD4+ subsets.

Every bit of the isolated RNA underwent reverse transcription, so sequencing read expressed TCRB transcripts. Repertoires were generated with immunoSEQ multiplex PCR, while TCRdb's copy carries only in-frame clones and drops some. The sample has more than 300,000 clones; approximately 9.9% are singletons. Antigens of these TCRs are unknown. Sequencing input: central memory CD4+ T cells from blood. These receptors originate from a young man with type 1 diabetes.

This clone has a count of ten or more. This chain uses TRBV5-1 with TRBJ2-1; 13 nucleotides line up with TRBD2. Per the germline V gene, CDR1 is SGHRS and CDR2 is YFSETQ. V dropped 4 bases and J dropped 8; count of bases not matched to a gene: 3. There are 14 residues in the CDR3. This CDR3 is CASSGTSGEDEQFF. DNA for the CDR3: TGCGCCAGCAGCGGGACTAGCGGGGAGGATGAGCAGTTCTTC.

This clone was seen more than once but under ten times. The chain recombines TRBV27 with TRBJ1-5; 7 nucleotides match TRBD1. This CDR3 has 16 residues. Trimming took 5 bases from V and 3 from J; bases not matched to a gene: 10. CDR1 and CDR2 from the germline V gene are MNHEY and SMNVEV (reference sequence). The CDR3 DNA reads TGTGCCAGCAGTCCCCGACAGGGAAGGAACAATCAGCCCCAGCATTTT. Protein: CASSPRQGRNNQPQHF.

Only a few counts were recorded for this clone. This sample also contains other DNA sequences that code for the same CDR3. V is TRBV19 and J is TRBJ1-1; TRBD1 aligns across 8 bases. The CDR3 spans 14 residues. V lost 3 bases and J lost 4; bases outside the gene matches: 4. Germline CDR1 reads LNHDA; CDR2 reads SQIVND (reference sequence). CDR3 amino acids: CASSIGQGSTEAFF. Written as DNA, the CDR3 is TGTGCCAGTAGTATCGGACAGGGAAGCACTGAAGCTTTCTTT.

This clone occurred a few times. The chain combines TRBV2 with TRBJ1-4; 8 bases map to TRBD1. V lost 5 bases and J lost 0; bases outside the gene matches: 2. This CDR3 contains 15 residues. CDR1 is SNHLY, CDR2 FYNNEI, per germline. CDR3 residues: CASSPDRATNEKLFF. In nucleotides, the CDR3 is TGTGCCAGCAGTCCGGACAGGGCAACTAATGAAAAACTGTTTTTT.

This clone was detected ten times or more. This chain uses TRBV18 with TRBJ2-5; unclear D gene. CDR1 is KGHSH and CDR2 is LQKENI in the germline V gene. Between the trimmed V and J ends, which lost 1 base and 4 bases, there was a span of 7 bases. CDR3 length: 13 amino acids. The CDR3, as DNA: TGTGCCAGCTCACCACAAAACGGAGAGACCCAGTACTTC. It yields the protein CASSPQNGETQYF.

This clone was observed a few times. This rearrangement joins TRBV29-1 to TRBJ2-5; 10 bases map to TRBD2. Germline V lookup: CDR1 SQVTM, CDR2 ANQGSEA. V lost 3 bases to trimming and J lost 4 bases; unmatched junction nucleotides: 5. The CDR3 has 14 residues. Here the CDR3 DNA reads TGCAGCGTTGATGGACTAGCGGTCCCAGAGACCCAGTACTTC. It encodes CSVDGLAVPETQYF.

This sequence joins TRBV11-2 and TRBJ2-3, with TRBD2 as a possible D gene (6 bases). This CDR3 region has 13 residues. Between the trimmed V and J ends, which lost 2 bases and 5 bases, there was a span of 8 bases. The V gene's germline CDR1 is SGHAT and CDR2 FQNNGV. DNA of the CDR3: TGTGCCAGCAGCTTACTAGCGATAGATACGCAGTATTTT. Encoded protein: CASSLLAIDTQYF.

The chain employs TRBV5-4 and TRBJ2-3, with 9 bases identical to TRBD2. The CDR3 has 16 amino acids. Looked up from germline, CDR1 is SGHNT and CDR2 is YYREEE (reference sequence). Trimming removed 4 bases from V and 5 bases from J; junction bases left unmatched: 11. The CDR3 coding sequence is TGTGCCAGCAGCATCAGTGGGCGGGGGGGCCGAGATACGCAGTATTTT. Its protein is CASSISGRGGRDTQYF.

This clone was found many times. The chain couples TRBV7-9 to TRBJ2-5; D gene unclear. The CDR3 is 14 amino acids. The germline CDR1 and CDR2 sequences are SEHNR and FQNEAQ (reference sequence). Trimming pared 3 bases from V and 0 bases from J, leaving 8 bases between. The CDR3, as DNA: TGTGCCAGCAGCTTGAATGGGTACCAAGAGACCCAGTACTTC. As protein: CASSLNGYQETQYF. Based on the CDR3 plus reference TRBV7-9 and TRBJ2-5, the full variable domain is DTGVSQNPRHKITKRGQNVTFRCDPISEHNRLYWYRQTLGQGPEFLTYFQNEAQLEKSRLLSDRFSAERPKGSFSTLEIQRTEQGDSAMYLCASSLNGYQETQYFGPGTRLLVL.

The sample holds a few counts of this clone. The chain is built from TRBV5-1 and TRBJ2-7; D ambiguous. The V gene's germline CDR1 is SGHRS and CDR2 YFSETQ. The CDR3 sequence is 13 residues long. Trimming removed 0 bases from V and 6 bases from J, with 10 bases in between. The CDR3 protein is CASSLGVLGEQYF. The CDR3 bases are TGCGCCAGCAGCTTGGGGGTATTGGGCGAGCAGTACTTC.

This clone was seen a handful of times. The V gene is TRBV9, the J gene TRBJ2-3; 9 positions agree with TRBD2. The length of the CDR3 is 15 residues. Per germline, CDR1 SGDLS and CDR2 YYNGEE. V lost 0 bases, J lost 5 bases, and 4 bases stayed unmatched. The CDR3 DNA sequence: TGTGCCAGCAGCGTAGGGCGGGGGGGCCGAGATACGCAGTATTTT. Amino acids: CASSVGRGGRDTQYF.

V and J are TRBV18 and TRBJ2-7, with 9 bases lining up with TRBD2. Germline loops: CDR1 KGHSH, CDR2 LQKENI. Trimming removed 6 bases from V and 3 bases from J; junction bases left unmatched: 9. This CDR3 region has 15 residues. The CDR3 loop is CASSAGTSNLYEQYF. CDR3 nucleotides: TGTGCCAGCTCGGCCGGGACTAGCAATCTCTACGAGCAGTACTTC.

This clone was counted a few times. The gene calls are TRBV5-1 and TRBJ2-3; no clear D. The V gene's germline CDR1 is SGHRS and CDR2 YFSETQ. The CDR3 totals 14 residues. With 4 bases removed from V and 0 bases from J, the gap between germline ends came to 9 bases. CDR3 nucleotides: TGCGCCAGCAGCATACAACAGAGCACAGATACGCAGTATTTT. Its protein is CASSIQQSTDTQYF.

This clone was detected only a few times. For the CDR3, the DNA is TGTGCCAGCAGCTCTCCAGGGGCGGGCGCCAACGTCCTGACTTTC. This encodes CASSSPGAGANVLTF. This chain connects TRBV7-2 to TRBJ2-6; D perhaps matches TRBD1 (6 bases). This CDR3 comprises 15 residues. CDR1 and CDR2 (germline): SGHTA, FQGNSA. The V end was cut by 4 bases, the J end by 7 bases, with 14 bases between.

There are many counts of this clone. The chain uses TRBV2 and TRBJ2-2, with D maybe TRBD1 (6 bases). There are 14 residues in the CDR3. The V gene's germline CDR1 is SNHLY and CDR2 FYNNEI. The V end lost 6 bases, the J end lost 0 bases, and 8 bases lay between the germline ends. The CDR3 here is CASRGDTNTGELFF. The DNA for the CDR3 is TGTGCCAGCAGGGGGGACACGAACACCGGGGAGCTGTTTTTT. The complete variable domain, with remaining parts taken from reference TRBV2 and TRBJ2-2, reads EPEVTQTPSHQVTQMGQEVILRCVPISNHLYFYWYRQILGQKVEFLVSFYNNEISEKSEIFDDQFSVERPDGSNFTLKIRSTKLEDSAMYFCASRGDTNTGELFFGEGSRLTVL.

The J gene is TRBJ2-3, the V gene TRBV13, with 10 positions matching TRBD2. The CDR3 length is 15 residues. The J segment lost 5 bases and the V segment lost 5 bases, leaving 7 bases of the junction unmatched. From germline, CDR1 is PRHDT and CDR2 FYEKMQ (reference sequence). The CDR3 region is CASSRRTSGQDTQYF. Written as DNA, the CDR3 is TGTGCCAGCAGCCGCAGGACTAGCGGCCAAGATACGCAGTATTTT.

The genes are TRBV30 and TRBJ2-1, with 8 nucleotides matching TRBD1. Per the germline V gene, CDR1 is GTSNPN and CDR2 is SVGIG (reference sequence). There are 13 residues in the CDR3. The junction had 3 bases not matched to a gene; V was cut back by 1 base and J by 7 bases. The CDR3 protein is CAWSGQGLNEQFF. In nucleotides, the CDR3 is TGTGCCTGGAGTGGACAGGGGCTGAATGAGCAGTTCTTC.

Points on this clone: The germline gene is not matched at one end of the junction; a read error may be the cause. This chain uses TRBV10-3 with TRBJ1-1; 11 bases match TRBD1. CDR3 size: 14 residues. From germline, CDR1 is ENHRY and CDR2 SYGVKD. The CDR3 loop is CASSGQGANTEAFF. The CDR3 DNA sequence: TGTGCCAGCAGTGGACAGGGGGCGAACACTGAAGCTTTCTTT.

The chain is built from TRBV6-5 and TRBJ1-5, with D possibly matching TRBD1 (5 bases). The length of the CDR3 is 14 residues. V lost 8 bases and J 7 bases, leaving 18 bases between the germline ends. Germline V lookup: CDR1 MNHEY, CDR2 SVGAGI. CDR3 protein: CASDQPGRLQPQHF. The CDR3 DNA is TGTGCCAGCGACCAACCGGGACGGTTACAGCCCCAGCATTTT.

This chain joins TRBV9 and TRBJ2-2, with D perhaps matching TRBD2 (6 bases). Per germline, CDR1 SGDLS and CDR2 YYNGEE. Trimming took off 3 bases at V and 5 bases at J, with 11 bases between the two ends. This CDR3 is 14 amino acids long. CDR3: CASSAGLETGELFF. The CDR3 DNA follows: TGTGCCAGCAGCGCGGGACTGGAGACCGGGGAGCTGTTTTTT.

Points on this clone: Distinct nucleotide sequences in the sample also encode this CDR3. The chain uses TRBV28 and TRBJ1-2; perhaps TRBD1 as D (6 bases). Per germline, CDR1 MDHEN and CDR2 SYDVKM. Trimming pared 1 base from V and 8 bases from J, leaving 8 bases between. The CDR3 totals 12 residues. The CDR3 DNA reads TGTGCCAGCAGTTTATACAGGGACGGCTACACCTTC. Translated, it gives CASSLYRDGYTF.

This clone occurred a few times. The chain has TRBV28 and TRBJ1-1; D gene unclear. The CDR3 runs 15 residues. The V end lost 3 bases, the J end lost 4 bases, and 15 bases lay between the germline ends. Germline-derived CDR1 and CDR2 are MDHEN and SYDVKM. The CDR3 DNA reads TGTGCCAGCAGTTTGGGTCTAGGTCTAGGCACTGAAGCTTTCTTT. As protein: CASSLGLGLGTEAFF.

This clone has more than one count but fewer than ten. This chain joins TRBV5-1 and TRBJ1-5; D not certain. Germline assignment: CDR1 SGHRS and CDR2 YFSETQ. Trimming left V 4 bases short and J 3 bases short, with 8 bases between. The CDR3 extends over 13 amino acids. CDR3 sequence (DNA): TGCGCCAGCAGCCAAGAATTCAATCAGCCCCAGCATTTT. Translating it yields CASSQEFNQPQHF.

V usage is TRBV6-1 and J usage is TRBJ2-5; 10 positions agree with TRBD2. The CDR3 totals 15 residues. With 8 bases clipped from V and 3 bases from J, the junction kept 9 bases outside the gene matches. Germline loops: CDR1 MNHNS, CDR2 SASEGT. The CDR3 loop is CASRPGLANEETQYF. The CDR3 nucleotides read TGTGCCAGCCGGCCGGGACTAGCGAACGAAGAGACCCAGTACTTC.

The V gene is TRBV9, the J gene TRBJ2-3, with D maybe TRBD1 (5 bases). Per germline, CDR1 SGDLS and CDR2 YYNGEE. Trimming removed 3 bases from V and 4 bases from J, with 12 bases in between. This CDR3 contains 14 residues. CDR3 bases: TGTGCCAGCAGCGCTGAGGTGGGGCCAGATACGCAGTATTTT. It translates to CASSAEVGPDTQYF.